Presented here are 8 T cell receptor beta chains from one specimen sequenced in a study of shared clonotypes between healthy human individuals. In the naive CD8 group, cells lacked CD45RO and were positively selected for CCR7, so terminally differentiated effector memory CD45RA+ cells were left out. Generated by immunoSEQ multiplex PCR, the TCRdb table keeps only in-frame clones and is missing some. The profile shows 750,000 to 1,000,000 clones, about 92% of them singletons. The sample comprised naive CD8+ T cells sorted from blood. The receptors were gathered from a man aged 25 to 40 in good health.

This rearrangement joins TRBV7-6 to TRBJ2-3; 13 positions agree with TRBD2. Germline V lookup: CDR1 SGHVS, CDR2 FNYEAQ. Trimming removed 4 bases from V and 3 bases from J; junction bases left unmatched: 16. The CDR3 has 20 amino acids. CDR3 in amino acids: CASSSPPTSGRARGTDTQYF. As DNA, the CDR3 is TGTGCCAGCAGCTCTCCTCCCACTAGCGGGAGGGCCAGGGGTACAGATACGCAGTATTTT.

This chain links TRBV11-2 with TRBJ1-4; the match to TRBD1 covers 8 bases. Per the germline V gene, CDR1 is SGHAT and CDR2 is FQNNGV. CDR3 length: 15 residues. V lost 5 bases, J lost 4 bases, and 6 bases stayed unmatched. The CDR3 DNA is TGTGCCAGCAGCCCCGGGACAGGATATAATGAAAAACTGTTTTTT. It encodes CASSPGTGYNEKLFF.

The chain employs TRBV28 and TRBJ2-7; TRBD1 agrees at 7 bases. The germline CDR1 and CDR2 sequences are MDHEN and SYDVKM. The V gene end was trimmed by 3 bases and the J gene end by 3 bases; junction bases not matched to a gene: 5. The CDR3 totals 14 residues. As DNA, the CDR3 is TGTGCCAGCAGTTTCGACAGGGAAAGCTACGAGCAGTACTTC. Amino acids: CASSFDRESYEQYF. The whole variable domain, filled in from reference TRBV28 and TRBJ2-7, reads DVKVTQSSRYLVKRTGEKVFLECVQDMDHENMFWYRQDPGLGLRLIYFSYDVKMKEKGDIPEGYSVSREKKERFSLILESASTNQTSMYLCASSFDRESYEQYFGPGTRLTVT.

CDR3 protein: CASRSQGTYEQYF. The CDR3 DNA is TGTGCCAGCAGGAGCCAGGGGACCTACGAGCAGTACTTC. The chain combines TRBV21-1 with TRBJ2-7; TRBD1, as called in the table, went unchecked against the DNA. TRBV21-1 represents a pseudogene. This CDR3 has 13 residues.

The chain links TRBV6-6 to TRBJ1-3; a weak D match, TRBD1 (5 bases). This CDR3 comprises 15 residues. Germline-derived CDR1 and CDR2 are MNHNY and SVGAGI (reference sequence). V lost 2 bases to trimming and J lost 2 bases, with 10 bases between them. The CDR3 spells CASSYETVAGNTIYF. CDR3 sequence (DNA): TGTGCCAGCAGTTACGAGACAGTGGCTGGAAACACCATATATTTT.

This chain connects TRBV2 to TRBJ2-1, with TRBD2 as a possible D gene (6 bases). The germline V gene has CDR1 SNHLY and CDR2 FYNNEI. Trimming removed 7 bases at V and 6 bases at J, with 13 bases between. The CDR3 length is 13 residues. The CDR3 region is CASIERTTNEQFF. CDR3 DNA: TGTGCCAGCATAGAAAGGACTACCAATGAGCAGTTCTTC.

The V call is TRBV7-2, the J call TRBJ1-2, with no clear D. Germline CDR1 and CDR2: SGHTA and FQGNSA. V was trimmed by 1 base and J by 4 bases, leaving 16 bases between them. The CDR3 has 16 residues. CDR3 loop: CASSLGDDIAPYGYTF. The CDR3 nucleotides are TGTGCCAGCAGCTTAGGAGACGACATCGCCCCCTATGGCTACACCTTC.

The chain uses TRBV9 and TRBJ2-5; 8 nucleotides align to TRBD2. V was pared by 2 bases and J by 2 bases, with 5 bases of the junction left unmatched. CDR1 is SGDLS and CDR2 is YYNGEE in the germline V gene. CDR3 size: 15 residues. CDR3 in DNA: TGTGCCAGCAGCGTGGAGACTAGCGCGCAAGAGACCCAGTACTTC. Its translation: CASSVETSAQETQYF.